This TCR beta chain was identified in a study of shared clonotypes between healthy human individuals. General study results and limits: Naive subsets, compared against memory subsets, generally had larger estimated richness values. Researchers sampled blood only, noting tissue repertoires likely differ.

The method was immunoSEQ multiplex PCR; TCRdb's version includes in-frame clones alone and lacks a portion of them. This table holds about 680,000 clones, approximately 73% found once. In regard to this clone: What it recognizes is unknown.

V lost 6 bases, J lost 4 bases, and 6 bases lay in between. The CDR3 has 11 amino acids. In germline, CDR1 is LNHNV, CDR2 YYDKDF (reference sequence). CD45RA-negative memory and CD45RA+ naive subsets were split from the CD4+ cells. The clonotype originates from a woman between 25 and 40 years old in good health. The chain uses TRBV15 and TRBJ1-2; D uncertain. Sample: memory CD4+ T cells sorted from blood. Subset noted: CD45RA-negative fraction. CDR3 DNA: TGTGCCACCAGTAACCTCTATGGCTACACCTTC. Encoded protein: CATSNLYGYTF.